The rows below give T cell receptor beta chains drawn from one sample of a study of blood T cells in healthy people across ages. TCRdb processed the 5' RACE reads anew with MiXCR; each CDR3 protein has one entry. The table shows about 1.1 million distinct CDR3 sequences, with less than 45% occurring only once. Sequencing was performed on blood. The receptor source for this set is a man between 18 and 29 years old in good health. CDR3s include the opening cysteine and the closing phenylalanine or tryptophan. Fields, in order: D gene, V gene, J gene, CDR3 length, clone size, CDR3 protein, CDR3 DNA. A D gene is named only where the DNA matches it firmly. Clone size is shown for a subset of rows, as once, few, many or a class of expanded clone.

D gene: TRBD2; V gene: TRBV14; J gene: TRBJ2-1; CDR3 length: 18; clone size: few; CDR3 protein: CASSSGTSGGAPYNEQFF; CDR3 DNA: TGTGCCAGCAGCTCCGGGACTAGCGGGGGGGCACCCTACAATGAGCAGTTCTTC
D gene: TRBD1; V gene: TRBV5-1; J gene: TRBJ2-1; CDR3 length: 17; clone size: -; CDR3 protein: CASSYGQGRDNVNEQFF; CDR3 DNA: TGCGCCAGCAGCTACGGACAGGGCCGTGACAACGTCAATGAGCAGTTCTTC
D gene: -; V gene: TRBV27; J gene: TRBJ2-1; CDR3 length: 13; clone size: -; CDR3 protein: CASIGRSGNEQFF; CDR3 DNA: TGTGCCAGCATAGGACGCAGCGGCAATGAGCAGTTCTTC
D gene: TRBD1; V gene: TRBV4-2; J gene: TRBJ1-1; CDR3 length: 15; clone size: -; CDR3 protein: CASSQITGVNTEAFF; CDR3 DNA: TGTGCCAGCAGCCAAATAACAGGGGTGAACACTGAAGCTTTCTTT
D gene: TRBD1; V gene: TRBV5-1; J gene: TRBJ2-7; CDR3 length: 18; clone size: -; CDR3 protein: CASSFQFGAEGQGYEQYF; CDR3 DNA: TGCGCCAGCAGCTTTCAGTTCGGGGCAGAGGGACAGGGCTACGAGCAGTACTTC
D gene: TRBD2; V gene: TRBV7-9; J gene: TRBJ2-3; CDR3 length: 15; clone size: -; CDR3 protein: CASSLRSGGALTQYF; CDR3 DNA: TGTGCCAGCAGCTTAAGGTCGGGGGGGGCCCTTACGCAGTATTTT
D gene: -; V gene: TRBV12-3/TRBV12-4; J gene: TRBJ2-5; CDR3 length: 15; clone size: few; CDR3 protein: CASSPSRVAEETQYF; CDR3 DNA: TGTGCCAGCAGTCCCTCGAGGGTAGCGGAAGAGACCCAGTACTTC
D gene: TRBD1; V gene: TRBV20-1; J gene: TRBJ2-2; CDR3 length: 13; clone size: few; CDR3 protein: CSARTGSTGELFF; CDR3 DNA: TGCAGTGCGCGGACAGGAAGCACCGGGGAGCTGTTTTTT
D gene: TRBD1; V gene: TRBV5-8; J gene: TRBJ2-7; CDR3 length: 14; clone size: few; CDR3 protein: CASSFKTGGNEQYF; CDR3 DNA: TGTGCCAGCAGTTTCAAGACAGGGGGCAACGAGCAGTACTTC
D gene: -; V gene: TRBV10-3; J gene: TRBJ2-2; CDR3 length: 16; clone size: few; CDR3 protein: CAISPREVANTGELFF; CDR3 DNA: TGTGCCATCAGTCCCAGAGAGGTAGCGAACACCGGGGAGCTGTTTTTT
D gene: TRBD1; V gene: TRBV12-3/TRBV12-4; J gene: TRBJ1-5; CDR3 length: 19; clone size: few; CDR3 protein: CASSSSTTGQIYSNQPQHF; CDR3 DNA: TGTGCCAGCAGTTCATCGACGACGGGACAGATTTATAGCAATCAGCCCCAGCATTTT
D gene: TRBD2; V gene: TRBV28; J gene: TRBJ2-5; CDR3 length: 14; clone size: -; CDR3 protein: CASRETSGPETQYF; CDR3 DNA: TGTGCCAGCAGAGAAACTAGCGGACCAGAGACCCAGTACTTC
D gene: -; V gene: TRBV20-1; J gene: TRBJ1-2; CDR3 length: 12; clone size: few; CDR3 protein: CSASGENYGYTF; CDR3 DNA: TGCAGTGCTAGTGGGGAGAACTATGGCTACACCTTC
D gene: -; V gene: TRBV5-1; J gene: TRBJ2-3; CDR3 length: 14; clone size: few; CDR3 protein: CASSELEVTDTQYF; CDR3 DNA: TGCGCCAGCAGCGAACTAGAAGTCACAGATACGCAGTATTTT
D gene: -; V gene: TRBV27; J gene: TRBJ2-1; CDR3 length: 15; clone size: -; CDR3 protein: CASSLGSQGHNEQFF; CDR3 DNA: TGTGCCAGCAGTTTAGGTTCTCAGGGCCACAATGAGCAGTTCTTC
D gene: -; V gene: TRBV12-3/TRBV12-4; J gene: TRBJ2-5; CDR3 length: 16; clone size: few; CDR3 protein: CASRITRVFRGETQYF; CDR3 DNA: TGTGCCAGCAGGATAACAAGGGTTTTTCGAGGAGAGACCCAGTACTTC
D gene: -; V gene: TRBV25-1; J gene: TRBJ1-5; CDR3 length: 14; clone size: -; CDR3 protein: CASSEWGANHPQHF; CDR3 DNA: TGTGCCAGCAGTGAATGGGGGGCGAACCACCCCCAGCATTTT
D gene: TRBD1; V gene: TRBV18; J gene: TRBJ2-7; CDR3 length: 15; clone size: -; CDR3 protein: CASPTEGTGDNEQYF; CDR3 DNA: TGTGCCAGCCCAACCGAGGGGACAGGAGACAATGAGCAGTACTTC
D gene: TRBD2; V gene: TRBV6-5; J gene: TRBJ2-1; CDR3 length: 16; clone size: few; CDR3 protein: CASSYSASGGGSEQFF; CDR3 DNA: TGTGCCAGCAGTTACTCAGCTAGCGGGGGGGGGAGTGAGCAGTTCTTC
D gene: -; V gene: TRBV20-1; J gene: TRBJ1-2; CDR3 length: 15; clone size: few; CDR3 protein: CSARGMDRPNYGYTF; CDR3 DNA: TGCAGTGCTAGAGGAATGGACCGACCTAACTATGGCTACACCTTC
D gene: -; V gene: TRBV30; J gene: TRBJ2-7; CDR3 length: 13; clone size: -; CDR3 protein: CAWSMGTYNEQYF; CDR3 DNA: TGTGCCTGGAGTATGGGGACGTACAATGAGCAGTACTTC
D gene: -; V gene: TRBV4-3; J gene: TRBJ2-3; CDR3 length: 15; clone size: many; CDR3 protein: CASSHTGTSTDTQYF; CDR3 DNA: TGCGCCAGCAGCCACACCGGGACCTCCACAGATACGCAGTATTTT
D gene: TRBD1; V gene: TRBV20-1; J gene: TRBJ1-5; CDR3 length: 15; clone size: -; CDR3 protein: CSGGMTGTAGQPQHF; CDR3 DNA: TGCAGTGGGGGGATGACCGGGACAGCAGGTCAGCCCCAGCATTTT
D gene: -; V gene: TRBV2; J gene: TRBJ1-2; CDR3 length: 14; clone size: few; CDR3 protein: CASSDVTEIYGYTF; CDR3 DNA: TGTGCCAGCAGTGATGTGACAGAAATCTATGGCTACACCTTC
D gene: -; V gene: TRBV6-2/TRBV6-3; J gene: TRBJ2-7; CDR3 length: 15; clone size: -; CDR3 protein: CASSFHDRRRYEQYF; CDR3 DNA: TGTGCCAGCAGTTTCCACGACAGGAGGAGGTACGAGCAGTACTTC
D gene: TRBD1; V gene: TRBV4-2; J gene: TRBJ1-1; CDR3 length: 17; clone size: -; CDR3 protein: CASSLQIGTGRGTEAFF; CDR3 DNA: TGTGCCAGCAGCCTTCAAATCGGGACAGGGCGGGGGACTGAAGCTTTCTTT
D gene: TRBD1; V gene: TRBV6-1; J gene: TRBJ2-7; CDR3 length: 18; clone size: -; CDR3 protein: CASSRATGTGSSYNEQYF; CDR3 DNA: TGTGCCAGCAGTCGAGCGACCGGGACAGGGAGCTCCTACAATGAGCAGTACTTC
D gene: TRBD2; V gene: TRBV20-1; J gene: TRBJ2-2; CDR3 length: 16; clone size: few; CDR3 protein: CSARVVTGGAAGELFF; CDR3 DNA: TGCAGTGCTAGAGTGGTCACCGGGGGGGCCGCCGGGGAGCTGTTTTTT
D gene: -; V gene: TRBV12-3/TRBV12-4; J gene: TRBJ2-7; CDR3 length: 13; clone size: -; CDR3 protein: CASSYLTSYEQYF; CDR3 DNA: TGTGCCAGCAGTTACCTAACATCCTACGAGCAGTACTTC
D gene: TRBD1; V gene: TRBV3-1; J gene: TRBJ2-1; CDR3 length: 11; clone size: -; CDR3 protein: CASRTGDEQFF; CDR3 DNA: TGTGCCAGCAGGACAGGGGATGAGCAGTTCTTC
D gene: -; V gene: TRBV6-5; J gene: TRBJ1-1; CDR3 length: 15; clone size: once; CDR3 protein: CASSRGGLQNTEAFF; CDR3 DNA: TGTGCCAGCAGCCGGGGGGGACTACAGAACACTGAAGCTTTCTTT
D gene: -; V gene: TRBV25-1; J gene: TRBJ1-2; CDR3 length: 15; clone size: -; CDR3 protein: CASSPPGTRNYGYTF; CDR3 DNA: TGTGCCAGCAGTCCGCCCGGGACAAGAAACTATGGCTACACCTTC
D gene: TRBD2; V gene: TRBV5-1; J gene: TRBJ2-5; CDR3 length: 17; clone size: few; CDR3 protein: CASSLGLAGQLQETQYF; CDR3 DNA: TGCGCCAGCAGCTTGGGACTAGCGGGGCAGCTCCAAGAGACCCAGTACTTC
D gene: -; V gene: TRBV5-4; J gene: TRBJ2-1; CDR3 length: 14; clone size: few; CDR3 protein: CASSPGPEYNEQFF; CDR3 DNA: TGTGCCAGCAGCCCGGGGCCAGAGTACAATGAGCAGTTCTTC
D gene: TRBD1; V gene: TRBV4-3; J gene: TRBJ2-3; CDR3 length: 16; clone size: many; CDR3 protein: CASSQVTDRVKDTQYF; CDR3 DNA: TGCGCCAGCAGCCAAGTTACCGACAGGGTAAAAGATACGCAGTATTTT
D gene: TRBD2; V gene: TRBV27; J gene: TRBJ2-1; CDR3 length: 17; clone size: few; CDR3 protein: CASSLFGRSGGYNEQFF; CDR3 DNA: TGTGCCAGCAGTTTATTTGGTCGTAGCGGGGGCTACAATGAGCAGTTCTTC
D gene: TRBD1; V gene: TRBV9; J gene: TRBJ2-7; CDR3 length: 16; clone size: few; CDR3 protein: CASSARDSIGAYEQYF; CDR3 DNA: TGTGCCAGCAGCGCACGGGACAGCATAGGGGCCTACGAGCAGTACTTC
D gene: TRBD1; V gene: TRBV6-1; J gene: TRBJ1-4; CDR3 length: 18; clone size: -; CDR3 protein: CASDGQGGLRLTNEKLFF; CDR3 DNA: TGTGCCAGCGACGGACAGGGGGGACTACGATTGACTAATGAAAAACTGTTTTTT
D gene: TRBD2; V gene: TRBV6-5; J gene: TRBJ2-3; CDR3 length: 17; clone size: -; CDR3 protein: CASSYPSGGAGTDTQYF; CDR3 DNA: TGTGCCAGCAGTTACCCTAGCGGGGGGGCGGGCACAGATACGCAGTATTTT
D gene: -; V gene: TRBV27; J gene: TRBJ2-2; CDR3 length: 15; clone size: -; CDR3 protein: CASRRTVSGTGELFF; CDR3 DNA: TGTGCCAGCAGACGGACAGTGTCGGGCACCGGGGAGCTGTTTTTT